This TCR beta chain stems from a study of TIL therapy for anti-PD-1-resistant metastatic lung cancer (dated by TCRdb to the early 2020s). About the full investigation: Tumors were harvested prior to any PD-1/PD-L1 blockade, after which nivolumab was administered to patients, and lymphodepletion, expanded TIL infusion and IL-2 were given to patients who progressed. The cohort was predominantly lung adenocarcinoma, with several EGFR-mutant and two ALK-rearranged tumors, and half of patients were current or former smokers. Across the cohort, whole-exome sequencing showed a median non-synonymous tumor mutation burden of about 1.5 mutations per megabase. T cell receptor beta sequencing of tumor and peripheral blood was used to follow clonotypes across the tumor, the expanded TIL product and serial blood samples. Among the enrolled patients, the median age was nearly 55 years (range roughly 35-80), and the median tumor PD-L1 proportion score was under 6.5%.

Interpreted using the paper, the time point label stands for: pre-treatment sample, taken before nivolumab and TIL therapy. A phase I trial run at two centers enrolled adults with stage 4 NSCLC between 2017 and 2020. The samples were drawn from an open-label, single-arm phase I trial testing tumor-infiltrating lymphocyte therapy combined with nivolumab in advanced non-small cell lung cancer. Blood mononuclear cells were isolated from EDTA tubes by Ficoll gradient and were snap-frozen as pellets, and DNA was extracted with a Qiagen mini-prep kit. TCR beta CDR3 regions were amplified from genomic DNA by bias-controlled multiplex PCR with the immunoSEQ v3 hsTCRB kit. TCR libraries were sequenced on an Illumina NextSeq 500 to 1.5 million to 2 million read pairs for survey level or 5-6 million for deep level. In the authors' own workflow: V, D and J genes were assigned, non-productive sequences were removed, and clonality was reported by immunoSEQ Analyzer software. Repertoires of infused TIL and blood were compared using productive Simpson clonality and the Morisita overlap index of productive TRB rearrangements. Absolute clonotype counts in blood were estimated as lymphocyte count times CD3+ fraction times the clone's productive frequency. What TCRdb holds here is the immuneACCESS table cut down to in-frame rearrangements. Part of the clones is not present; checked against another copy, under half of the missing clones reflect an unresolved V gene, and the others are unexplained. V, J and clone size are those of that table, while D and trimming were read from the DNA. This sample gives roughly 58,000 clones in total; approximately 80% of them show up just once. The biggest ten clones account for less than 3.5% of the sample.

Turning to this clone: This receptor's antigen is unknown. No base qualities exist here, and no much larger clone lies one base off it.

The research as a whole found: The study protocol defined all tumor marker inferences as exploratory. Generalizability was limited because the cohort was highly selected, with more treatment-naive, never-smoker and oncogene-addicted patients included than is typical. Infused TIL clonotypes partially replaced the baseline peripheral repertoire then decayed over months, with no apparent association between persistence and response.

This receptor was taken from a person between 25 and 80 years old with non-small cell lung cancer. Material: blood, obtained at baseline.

In nucleotide form, the sequence is TGTGCCAGCAGCTTAGACGGTATCTCCTACGAGCAGTACTTC. Its translation is CASSLDGISYEQYF. The chain employs TRBV7-6 and TRBJ2-7, with the D segment identity uncertain. The germline V gene sets CDR1 to SGHVS and CDR2 to FNYEAQ. Trimming takes 1 base from V and 0 bases from J, and the germline ends sit 7 bases apart. The CDR3, cysteine through phenylalanine, is 14 amino acids long. The retained sequence is limited to the CDR3, 42 bases, with the frame set at the first base.